Listed below are T cell receptor beta chains from one sample, sequenced in a study of T cell responses to AZD1222 COVID-19 vaccine. The repertoire was sequenced with immunoSEQ multiplex PCR; TCRdb's copy has only in-frame clones and lacks some. The sample lists roughly 91,000 clones; approximately 89% were seen once. Sequenced here: peripheral blood, sampled on day 0 of AZD1222 vaccination. These receptor sequences come from an adult in good health. Each CDR3 is given with its conserved first and last residue. Fields, in order: D gene, clone size, V gene, J gene, CDR3 protein, CDR3 DNA. A D gene is named only where the DNA matches it firmly. Where a row states a size, it is once, few, many or the class of an expanded clone; other rows omit it.

d_call: .
clone_size: .
v_call: TRBV19
j_call: TRBJ1-5
cdr3_aa: CASARDKNQPQHF
cdr3_nt: TGTGCCAGTGCAAGGGACAAAAATCAGCCCCAGCATTTT

d_call: .
clone_size: .
v_call: TRBV7-2
j_call: TRBJ1-6
cdr3_aa: CASSLAGYNSPLHF
cdr3_nt: TGTGCCAGCAGCTTAGCGGGATATAATTCACCCCTCCACTTT

d_call: TRBD1
clone_size: .
v_call: TRBV5-6
j_call: TRBJ2-1
cdr3_aa: CASSLGGQGMGQFF
cdr3_nt: TGTGCCAGCAGCTTGGGGGGACAGGGAATGGGACAGTTCTTC

d_call: TRBD2
clone_size: .
v_call: TRBV11-2
j_call: TRBJ2-1
cdr3_aa: CASSLVSGSPNEQFF
cdr3_nt: TGTGCCAGCAGCTTAGTGAGCGGGAGCCCCAATGAGCAGTTCTTC

d_call: .
clone_size: .
v_call: TRBV14
j_call: TRBJ1-1
cdr3_aa: CASSQDTKRAGRVNTEAFF
cdr3_nt: TGTGCCAGCAGCCAAGATACAAAAAGGGCAGGGAGGGTGAACACTGAAGCTTTCTTT

d_call: TRBD2
clone_size: .
v_call: TRBV7-9
j_call: TRBJ2-3
cdr3_aa: CASSLGFGRAVVTDTQYF
cdr3_nt: TGTGCCAGCAGCTTAGGGTTCGGGAGGGCCGTCGTCACAGATACGCAGTATTTT

d_call: TRBD1
clone_size: .
v_call: TRBV7-9
j_call: TRBJ2-7
cdr3_aa: CASSLIGTGGYEQYF
cdr3_nt: TGTGCCAGCAGCTTAATCGGCACAGGGGGCTACGAGCAGTACTTC

d_call: .
clone_size: .
v_call: TRBV2
j_call: TRBJ1-5
cdr3_aa: CASSEALGGGQPQHF
cdr3_nt: TGTGCCAGCAGTGAAGCGCTCGGGGGCGGGCAGCCCCAGCATTTT

d_call: TRBD1
clone_size: .
v_call: TRBV5-4
j_call: TRBJ1-4
cdr3_aa: CASSVTGTGGEKLFF
cdr3_nt: TGTGCCAGCAGCGTAACCGGGACAGGTGGGGAAAAACTGTTTTTT

d_call: .
clone_size: .
v_call: TRBV7-2
j_call: TRBJ2-1
cdr3_aa: CASSLERREQFF
cdr3_nt: TGTGCCAGCAGCTTAGAACGGCGTGAGCAGTTCTTC

d_call: .
clone_size: .
v_call: TRBV3-1/TRBV3-2
j_call: TRBJ1-1
cdr3_aa: CASSQGIRTEAFF
cdr3_nt: TGTGCCAGCAGCCAAGGAATCCGGACTGAAGCTTTCTTT

d_call: .
clone_size: .
v_call: TRBV4-3
j_call: TRBJ2-3
cdr3_aa: CASSQGGRGDTQYF
cdr3_nt: TGCGCCAGCAGCCAAGGGGGGCGAGGAGATACGCAGTATTTT

d_call: TRBD1
clone_size: .
v_call: TRBV7-2
j_call: TRBJ1-3
cdr3_aa: CASSLGSGGGNTIYF
cdr3_nt: TGTGCCAGCAGCTTAGGGTCAGGGGGTGGAAACACCATATATTTT

d_call: TRBD1
clone_size: once
v_call: TRBV5-1
j_call: TRBJ1-4
cdr3_aa: CASSLQGLTGEKLFF
cdr3_nt: TGCGCCAGCAGCTTACAGGGGCTTACGGGGGAAAAACTGTTTTTT

d_call: TRBD2
clone_size: .
v_call: TRBV6-5
j_call: TRBJ2-1
cdr3_aa: CASRNGASGKHEQFF
cdr3_nt: TGTGCCAGTCGGAATGGGGCTAGCGGGAAACATGAGCAGTTCTTC

d_call: .
clone_size: .
v_call: TRBV15
j_call: TRBJ1-5
cdr3_aa: CATSRDGRRVGPQHF
cdr3_nt: TGTGCCACCAGCAGAGATGGGCGGAGGGTGGGGCCCCAGCATTTT

d_call: TRBD2
clone_size: few
v_call: TRBV12-5
j_call: TRBJ2-2
cdr3_aa: CASGSPPGTSGTGELFF
cdr3_nt: TGTGCTAGTGGTTCGCCCCCCGGGACTAGCGGGACCGGGGAGCTGTTTTTT

d_call: TRBD1
clone_size: .
v_call: TRBV5-6
j_call: TRBJ2-3
cdr3_aa: CASSLDWDRGRRDTQYF
cdr3_nt: TGTGCCAGCAGCTTGGATTGGGACAGGGGGCGCAGAGATACGCAGTATTTT

d_call: .
clone_size: .
v_call: TRBV6-5
j_call: TRBJ1-5
cdr3_aa: CASAPYSNQPQHF
cdr3_nt: TGTGCCAGCGCCCCATATAGCAATCAGCCCCAGCATTTT

d_call: .
clone_size: once
v_call: TRBV10-3
j_call: TRBJ2-2
cdr3_aa: CATLNDYKRGELFF
cdr3_nt: TGTGCCACCCTCAATGACTATAAGCGCGGGGAGCTGTTTTTT

d_call: .
clone_size: once
v_call: TRBV6-5
j_call: TRBJ2-7
cdr3_aa: CASSYAGSYEQYF
cdr3_nt: TGTGCCAGCAGTTACGCCGGATCCTACGAGCAGTACTTC

d_call: .
clone_size: once
v_call: TRBV28
j_call: TRBJ2-7
cdr3_aa: CASSDSVPYEQYF
cdr3_nt: TGTGCCAGCAGCGACAGCGTACCCTACGAGCAGTACTTC

d_call: .
clone_size: .
v_call: TRBV27
j_call: TRBJ1-6
cdr3_aa: CASRTTGLESPLHF
cdr3_nt: TGTGCCAGCAGGACAACAGGGTTAGAATCACCCCTCCACTTT

d_call: .
clone_size: .
v_call: TRBV3-1/TRBV3-2
j_call: TRBJ2-3
cdr3_aa: CASSLRSGTDTQYF
cdr3_nt: TGTGCCAGCAGCCTCAGATCTGGCACAGATACGCAGTATTTT

d_call: .
clone_size: .
v_call: TRBV11-2
j_call: TRBJ1-1
cdr3_aa: CASRRTIPEAFF
cdr3_nt: TGTGCCAGCAGAAGGACAATCCCTGAAGCTTTCTTT

d_call: .
clone_size: .
v_call: TRBV7-9
j_call: TRBJ2-1
cdr3_aa: CASSLADSYNEQFF
cdr3_nt: TGTGCCAGCAGCTTAGCGGACTCATACAATGAGCAGTTCTTC

d_call: .
clone_size: .
v_call: TRBV7-2
j_call: TRBJ1-5
cdr3_aa: CASSSRGDQPQHF
cdr3_nt: TGTGCCAGCAGCTCCCGAGGGGATCAGCCCCAGCATTTT

d_call: TRBD2
clone_size: once
v_call: TRBV7-2
j_call: TRBJ2-2
cdr3_aa: CASSLALISGSSAGELFF
cdr3_nt: TGTGCCAGCAGCTTAGCGCTAATAAGCGGGAGTTCCGCCGGGGAGCTGTTTTTT

d_call: .
clone_size: .
v_call: TRBV7-8
j_call: TRBJ1-5
cdr3_aa: CATGAGNNQPQHF
cdr3_nt: TGTGCCACCGGGGCGGGAAACAATCAGCCCCAGCATTTT

d_call: .
clone_size: .
v_call: TRBV30
j_call: TRBJ1-2
cdr3_aa: CAWSVRGYYYGYTF
cdr3_nt: TGTGCCTGGAGTGTACGGGGGTACTACTATGGCTACACCTTC

d_call: .
clone_size: .
v_call: TRBV27
j_call: TRBJ1-2
cdr3_aa: CASSSGNENYGYTF
cdr3_nt: TGTGCCAGCAGCTCAGGGAATGAAAACTATGGCTACACCTTC

d_call: TRBD2
clone_size: .
v_call: TRBV2
j_call: TRBJ2-5
cdr3_aa: CASSGLAGSQETQYF
cdr3_nt: TGTGCCAGCAGTGGGCTAGCGGGGTCCCAAGAGACCCAGTACTTC

d_call: .
clone_size: .
v_call: TRBV12-5
j_call: TRBJ1-3
cdr3_aa: CASGLGRVTGNTIYF
cdr3_nt: TGTGCTAGTGGTTTGGGTAGGGTAACTGGAAACACCATATATTTT

d_call: TRBD1
clone_size: .
v_call: TRBV4-1
j_call: TRBJ2-1
cdr3_aa: CASSQTPGQGANEQFF
cdr3_nt: TGCGCCAGCAGCCAAACCCCGGGACAGGGAGCCAATGAGCAGTTCTTC

d_call: TRBD1
clone_size: .
v_call: TRBV28
j_call: TRBJ2-1
cdr3_aa: CASRGGGQGSNEQFF
cdr3_nt: TGTGCCAGCAGGGGAGGGGGACAGGGTTCAAATGAGCAGTTCTTC

d_call: .
clone_size: once
v_call: TRBV6-2/TRBV6-3
j_call: TRBJ2-7
cdr3_aa: CASSYGGSTYEQYF
cdr3_nt: TGTGCCAGCAGTTACGGGGGCAGCACCTACGAGCAGTACTTC

d_call: TRBD2
clone_size: .
v_call: TRBV6-1
j_call: TRBJ2-3
cdr3_aa: CASSKGTSGLSTDTQYF
cdr3_nt: TGTGCCAGCAGTAAAGGGACTAGCGGGCTAAGCACAGATACGCAGTATTTT

d_call: .
clone_size: .
v_call: TRBV12-3/TRBV12-4
j_call: TRBJ1-2
cdr3_aa: CASSLSGLGYTF
cdr3_nt: TGTGCCAGCAGTTTATCAGGGTTGGGCTACACCTTC

d_call: TRBD2
clone_size: few
v_call: TRBV4-1
j_call: TRBJ2-3
cdr3_aa: CASSQDRWASGSTESTDTQYF
cdr3_nt: TGCGCCAGCAGCCAAGATAGGTGGGCTAGCGGGAGTACGGAGTCCACAGATACGCAGTATTTT

d_call: .
clone_size: .
v_call: TRBV21-1
j_call: TRBJ1-5
cdr3_aa: CASSKGGAPQPQHF
cdr3_nt: TGTGCCAGCAGCAAAGGGGGCGCTCCTCAGCCCCAGCATTTT

d_call: .
clone_size: .
v_call: TRBV7-9
j_call: TRBJ2-7
cdr3_aa: CASSLGDRYEQYF
cdr3_nt: TGTGCCAGCAGCTTAGGAGACAGGTACGAGCAGTACTTC

d_call: TRBD2
clone_size: .
v_call: TRBV7-2
j_call: TRBJ2-5
cdr3_aa: CASSAVAGRQETQYF
cdr3_nt: TGTGCCAGCAGCGCAGTAGCGGGGCGACAAGAGACCCAGTACTTC

d_call: TRBD1
clone_size: .
v_call: TRBV9
j_call: TRBJ1-1
cdr3_aa: CASSPRQGAGTEAFF
cdr3_nt: TGTGCCAGCAGCCCGAGACAGGGGGCAGGGACTGAAGCTTTCTTT

d_call: TRBD2
clone_size: once
v_call: TRBV7-2
j_call: TRBJ2-1
cdr3_aa: CASSPQGSGGKFF
cdr3_nt: TGTGCCAGCAGCCCCCAAGGGAGCGGGGGGAAGTTCTTC

d_call: .
clone_size: .
v_call: TRBV5-6
j_call: TRBJ1-1
cdr3_aa: CASTHRWTLNTEAFF
cdr3_nt: TGTGCCAGCACCCATAGATGGACACTGAACACTGAAGCTTTCTTT

d_call: .
clone_size: .
v_call: TRBV5-6
j_call: TRBJ1-2
cdr3_aa: CASSLGAQGNYGYTF
cdr3_nt: TGTGCCAGCAGCTTGGGAGCTCAGGGGAACTATGGCTACACCTTC

d_call: .
clone_size: .
v_call: TRBV12-3/TRBV12-4
j_call: TRBJ2-7
cdr3_aa: CASRTDSSYEQYF
cdr3_nt: TGTGCCAGCAGGACGGACAGCTCCTACGAGCAGTACTTC

d_call: TRBD1
clone_size: .
v_call: TRBV18
j_call: TRBJ1-1
cdr3_aa: CASSLIQGVLQTEAFF
cdr3_nt: TGTGCCAGCTCACTAATCCAGGGGGTGTTGCAGACTGAAGCTTTCTTT

d_call: .
clone_size: .
v_call: TRBV9
j_call: TRBJ2-1
cdr3_aa: CASSVGQGSYNEQFF
cdr3_nt: TGTGCCAGCAGCGTAGGGCAGGGCTCATACAATGAGCAGTTCTTC